This section outlines one T cell receptor beta chain sequence together with its context. The assay was immunoSEQ multiplex PCR, and TCRdb's table has in-frame clones only and misses some. Among 400,000 to 500,000 clones listed, 76% were seen once. The CDR3 runs 15 residues. Trimming stripped 0 bases from V and 5 bases from J, with 14 bases between. CDR1 is SGHRS, CDR2 YFSETQ, per germline. The data were obtained in a study of shared clonotypes between healthy human individuals. This TCR was sampled from a woman aged 40 to 50 in good health. Some clones in this sample may be carry-over from other donors' samples. The specimen sequenced was PBMCs. The chain joins TRBV5-1 to TRBJ2-5; D call uncertain. CDR3 sequence (DNA): TGCGCCAGCAGCTTGGCCAGGACGGATGGTGAGACCCAGTACTTC. Protein sequence: CASSLARTDGETQYF. The full variable domain, rest sourced from reference TRBV5-1 and TRBJ2-5, is KAGVTQTPRYLIKTRGQQVTLSCSPISGHRSVSWYQQTPGQGLQFLFEYFSETQRNKGNFPGRFSGRQFSNSRSEMNVSTLELGDSALYLCASSLARTDGETQYFGPGTRLLVL.